A single sample is the source of the 8 T cell receptor beta chains below, sequenced in a study of T cells after yellow fever vaccination. TCRdb re-called the 5' RACE reads through MiXCR, storing one row per CDR3 protein. The sample has under 150,000 distinct CDR3 sequences; roughly 8% are singletons. The sequencing used CD4+ T cells sorted from PBMCs, collected 5 days after the yellow fever booster vaccination. These receptors all come from a man aged 30 to 45 who received the YFV17D yellow fever vaccine.

This clonotype appeared many times. The J gene is TRBJ1-2, the V gene TRBV5-5, with no clear D. The CDR3 consists of 15 residues. Germline CDR1 and CDR2: SGHKS and YYEKEE (reference sequence). The V end lost 1 base, the J end lost 2 bases, and 12 bases lay between the germline ends. The DNA for the CDR3 is TGTGCCAGCAGCTTGATTGCCACCTTCAACTATGGCTACACCTTC. It specifies CASSLIATFNYGYTF.

This clonotype is a singleton in its sample. A read error may be the cause here, since a much bigger clone is one base away. The chain combines TRBV21-1 with TRBJ2-7. TRBV21-1 is given as a pseudogene. The CDR3 runs to 14 residues. This CDR3 reads CASSKTESSYEQYF. DNA of the CDR3: TGTGCCAGCAGCAAAACGGAGAGCTCCTACGAGCAGTACTTC.

This clonotype occurred a few times. V gene TRBV19 combines with J gene TRBJ2-1; TRBD1 matches at 10 bases. Trimming took 4 bases from V and 3 from J; bases not matched to a gene: 6. The CDR3 is 16 amino acids. Germline V CDR1 and CDR2: LNHDA, SQIVND (reference sequence). CDR3 in DNA: TGTGCCAGTAGTACCCTGGACAGGGGGTACTACAATGAGCAGTTCTTC. Protein: CASSTLDRGYYNEQFF.

This clonotype occurred many times. The chain links TRBV5-1 to TRBJ2-5; TRBD2 aligns across 9 bases. The germline gives CDR1 SGHRS, CDR2 YFSETQ. J was trimmed by 1 base and V by 1 base; bases with no gene match: 11. This CDR3 region has 18 residues. CDR3 bases: TGCGCCAGCAGCTTGTTAAGCCATAGCGGGAGCGGCCAAGAGACCCAGTACTTC. This codes for CASSLLSHSGSGQETQYF.

In its sample, this clonotype was seen many times. V usage is TRBV29-1 and J usage is TRBJ2-5, with 9 bases aligning to TRBD1. CDR1 and CDR2 from the germline V gene are SQVTM and ANQGSEA. The CDR3 is 11 amino acids. Trimming took 7 bases from V and 5 from J; bases not matched to a gene: 2. The CDR3 coding sequence is TGCAGCGGGGGGACAGGGGAGACCCAGTACTTC. Encoded protein: CSGGTGETQYF.

In its sample, this clonotype was seen many times. As DNA, the CDR3 is TGCGCCAGCAGCTTGAGTCGAGCGGCGGAGACCCAGTACTTC. As protein: CASSLSRAAETQYF. This sequence joins TRBV5-1 and TRBJ2-5; D might be TRBD2 (5 bases). Germline assignment: CDR1 SGHRS and CDR2 YFSETQ. V gave up 1 base and J gave up 5 bases, with 12 bases separating them. The CDR3 extends over 14 amino acids. The complete variable domain, with remaining parts taken from reference TRBV5-1 and TRBJ2-5, reads KAGVTQTPRYLIKTRGQQVTLSCSPISGHRSVSWYQQTPGQGLQFLFEYFSETQRNKGNFPGRFSGRQFSNSRSEMNVSTLELGDSALYLCASSLSRAAETQYFGPGTRLLVL.

This clonotype has a count of ten or more. This chain uses TRBV10-3 with TRBJ2-1, with 10 bases that match TRBD2. The CDR3 length is 14 residues. V shed 4 bases, J shed 8 bases, and the junction held 5 bases outside the gene matches. The germline V gene encodes CDR1 ENHRY and CDR2 SYGVKD. The CDR3 reads CAISGGTSADEQFF. In nucleotides, the CDR3 is TGTGCCATCAGTGGGGGGACTAGCGCAGATGAGCAGTTCTTC.

This clonotype was detected many times. The chain recombines TRBV6-1 with TRBJ2-1; TRBD1 matches 10 bases. Unmatched junction bases numbered 9, after V lost 6 bases and J lost 7 bases. CDR3 length: 15 amino acids. CDR1 is MNHNS, CDR2 SASEGT, per germline. The CDR3 sequence is CASRPGTGDRNEQFF. The CDR3 region has the DNA TGTGCCAGCAGGCCCGGGACAGGGGATAGGAATGAGCAGTTCTTC.